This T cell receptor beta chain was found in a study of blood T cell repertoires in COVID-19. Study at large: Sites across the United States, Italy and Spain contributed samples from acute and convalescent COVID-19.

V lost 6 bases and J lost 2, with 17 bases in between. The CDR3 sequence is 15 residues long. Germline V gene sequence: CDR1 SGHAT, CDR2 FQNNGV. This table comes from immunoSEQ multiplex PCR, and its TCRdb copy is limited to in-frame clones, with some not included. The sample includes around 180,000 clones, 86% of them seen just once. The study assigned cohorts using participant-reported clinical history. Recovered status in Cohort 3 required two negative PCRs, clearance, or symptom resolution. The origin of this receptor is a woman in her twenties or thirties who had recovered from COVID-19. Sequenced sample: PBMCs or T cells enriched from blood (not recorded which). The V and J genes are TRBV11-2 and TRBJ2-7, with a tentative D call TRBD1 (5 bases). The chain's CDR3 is CASSSTGVSTYEQYF. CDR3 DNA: TGTGCCAGCAGTTCTACAGGTGTCAGTACCTACGAGCAGTACTTC.